A single sample is the source of the 14 T cell receptor beta chains below, sequenced in a study of cytomegalovirus exposure and HLA in healthy donors. The primer mix had 60 Vbeta and 13 Jbeta primers. Libraries were prepared by immunoSEQ multiplex PCR; TCRdb keeps only in-frame clonotypes and omits some of them. In the table there are around 110,000 clones, roughly 9% of which are singletons. The sample comprised PBMCs. These TCRs come from a man aged 30 to 45 in good health and CMV-seronegative.

This clone was found a few times. This chain uses TRBV5-6 with TRBJ2-5, with TRBD2 identical over 8 bases. The CDR3 runs to 14 residues. CDR1 SGHDT and CDR2 YYEEEE come from the germline V gene. The V gene end was trimmed by 3 bases and the J gene end by 5 bases; junction bases not matched to a gene: 6. The CDR3 reads CASSSGGAAETQYF. The DNA for the CDR3 is TGTGCCAGCAGCTCGGGGGGGGCCGCGGAGACCCAGTACTTC.

The sample holds a few counts of this clone. The gene calls are TRBV7-2 and TRBJ2-5, with 8 positions matching TRBD2. Per germline, CDR1 SGHTA and CDR2 FQGNSA. The CDR3 runs to 15 residues. Trimming removed 3 bases from V and 2 bases from J; junction bases left unmatched: 5. The CDR3 DNA reads as TGTGCCAGCAGCTTTTCGTTAGCGGGGCAAGAGACCCAGTACTTC. Encoded protein: CASSFSLAGQETQYF.

Only a few counts were recorded for this clone. The CDR3 DNA is TGTGCCAGCAGGGACCGGGACAGGGGAACGAACACCGGGGAGCTGTTTTTT. This gives the protein CASRDRDRGTNTGELFF. This chain joins TRBV7-9 and TRBJ2-2; 10 bases fit TRBD1. Trimming at V came to 6 bases and at J to 0 bases, leaving 7 bases not matched to a gene. Germline V gene lookup returns CDR1 SEHNR and CDR2 FQNEAQ (reference sequence). The CDR3 sequence is 17 residues long.

This clone was observed a handful of times. The chain has TRBV7-2 and TRBJ1-1; D possibly corresponds to TRBD1 (5 bases). Germline V gives CDR1 SGHTA, CDR2 FQGNSA. V dropped 5 bases and J dropped 7 bases, with 14 bases sitting between them. The CDR3 length is 13 residues. CDR3 nucleotide sequence: TGTGCCAGCAGCGTCAGGGAAATGAGTGAAGCTTTCTTT. Residues: CASSVREMSEAFF.

Written as DNA, the CDR3 is TGTGCCAGCAGCCGAACAGGGCCCCAGTACTTC. It encodes CASSRTGPQYF. This chain connects TRBV7-9 to TRBJ2-5; D might be TRBD1 (6 bases). V shed 5 bases and J shed 9 bases, with 10 bases lying between them. This CDR3 comprises 11 residues. Germline CDR1 is SEHNR and CDR2 is FQNEAQ (reference sequence).

This sequence joins TRBV7-2 and TRBJ2-7, with 9 bases lining up with TRBD2. Losses at the gene ends were 5 bases for V and 2 bases for J; bases not matched to a gene: 7. Germline V CDR1 and CDR2: SGHTA, FQGNSA. The CDR3 has 15 residues. The CDR3 nucleotides read TGTGCCAGCAGCCTCGTAGCGGGAGAGACCTACGAGCAGTACTTC. Residues: CASSLVAGETYEQYF. The full variable domain, rest sourced from reference TRBV7-2 and TRBJ2-7, is GAGVSQSPSNKVTEKGKDVELRCDPISGHTALYWYRQSLGQGLEFLIYFQGNSAPDKSGLPSDRFSAERTGGSVSTLTIQRTQQEDSAVYLCASSLVAGETYEQYFGPGTRLTVT.

The count of this clone is one. The chain employs TRBV5-8 and TRBJ2-7; D remains unclear. The CDR3 extends over 14 amino acids. Germline-derived CDR1 and CDR2 are SGHTS and YDEGEE. Trimming left V 0 bases short and J 3 bases short, with 10 bases between. Here the CDR3 reads CASSLGTVFYEQYF. The DNA for the CDR3 is TGTGCCAGCAGCTTGGGTACGGTTTTCTACGAGCAGTACTTC.

This chain links TRBV2 with TRBJ1-2, with 8 bases fitting TRBD1. Per the germline V gene, CDR1 is SNHLY and CDR2 is FYNNEI. V lost 2 bases, J lost 6 bases, and 8 bases stayed unmatched. CDR3 length: 15 amino acids. The CDR3 DNA follows: TGTGCCAGCAGTGAACAGGGGGCCGCCTGGAATGGCTACACCTTC. Amino acid sequence: CASSEQGAAWNGYTF.

The chain links TRBV5-4 to TRBJ1-2, with TRBD1 as a possible D gene (5 bases). The germline gives CDR1 SGHNT, CDR2 YYREEE (reference sequence). The V end was cut by 5 bases, the J end by 8 bases, with 19 bases between. This CDR3 spans 14 amino acids. CDR3 residues: CASRWVGGIKGYTF. CDR3 nucleotide sequence: TGTGCCAGCAGATGGGTGGGGGGAATTAAAGGCTACACCTTC.

This chain uses TRBV4-2 with TRBJ2-3; tentative D call: TRBD2 (6 bases). The length of the CDR3 is 16 residues. V shed 6 bases and J shed 4 bases, with 20 bases lying between them. Germline V gene data show CDR1 as LGHNA and CDR2 as YNFKEQ. The CDR3 DNA reads as TGTGCCAGCAGTCCGGCCCCAGGGCCGGGGGCAGATACGCAGTATTTT. Amino acids: CASSPAPGPGADTQYF.

The V call is TRBV30, the J call TRBJ2-5; 10 bases align to TRBD1. In germline, CDR1 is GTSNPN, CDR2 SVGIG (reference sequence). The V gene end was trimmed by 3 bases and the J gene end by 4 bases; junction bases not matched to a gene: 5. This CDR3 has 14 residues. The DNA for the CDR3 is TGTGCCTGGAGCCGACAGGGGGCAAGAGAGACCCAGTACTTC. Translating it yields CAWSRQGARETQYF.

J is TRBJ1-5 and V is TRBV10-3, with a tentative D call TRBD1 (6 bases). This CDR3 is built from 16 residues. Germline CDR1 reads ENHRY; CDR2 reads SYGVKD. The V end lost 0 bases, the J end lost 4 bases, and 13 bases lay between the germline ends. The CDR3 is CAISESKLGGNQPQHF. The CDR3 DNA follows: TGTGCCATCAGTGAGTCGAAATTAGGGGGTAATCAGCCCCAGCATTTT.

In its sample, this clone was seen a few times. The CDR3, as DNA: TGTGCCTGGAGCGCGGGAGAGGAAAAACTGTTTTTT. This encodes CAWSAGEEKLFF. The J gene is TRBJ1-4, the V gene TRBV30, with D hard to call. CDR3 length equals 12 residues. The V gene lost 3 bases and the J gene lost 8 bases, with 10 bases spanning the gap. Germline V gene lookup returns CDR1 GTSNPN and CDR2 SVGIG (reference sequence).

V and J are TRBV30 and TRBJ1-2; D perhaps matches TRBD1 (6 bases). V shed 0 bases and J shed 6 bases, with 14 bases lying between them. In germline, CDR1 is GTSNPN, CDR2 SVGIG (reference sequence). The length of the CDR3 is 14 residues. CDR3 coding DNA: TGTGCCTGGAGTGTGGGCGGGGGCGCGGATGGCTACACCTTC. Amino acid sequence: CAWSVGGGADGYTF.